The clone carrying this TCR beta chain has only a few counts. This sample was taken from a study of T cell changes during pregnancy in multiple sclerosis. Assay: immunoSEQ multiplex PCR; the TCRdb copy retains only in-frame clones and omits some. This sample yields about 79,000 clones, of which 90% to 95% are seen a single time; approximately 0.43% belongs to the top ten. CDR3 length equals 13 residues. Germline V gene lookup returns CDR1 MNHEY and CDR2 SMNVEV (reference sequence). V lost 5 bases and J 1 base, leaving 8 bases between the germline ends. The chain combines TRBV27 with TRBJ1-1; D unresolved. The sequence was obtained from a female donor with multiple sclerosis, enrolled in a pregnancy study. This sample comprised CD4+ T cells from peripheral blood mononuclear cells, obtained in the second trimester of pregnancy. CDR3 protein: CASSMTPNTEAFF. The DNA of the CDR3 is TGTGCCAGCAGTATGACACCGAACACTGAAGCTTTCTTT.